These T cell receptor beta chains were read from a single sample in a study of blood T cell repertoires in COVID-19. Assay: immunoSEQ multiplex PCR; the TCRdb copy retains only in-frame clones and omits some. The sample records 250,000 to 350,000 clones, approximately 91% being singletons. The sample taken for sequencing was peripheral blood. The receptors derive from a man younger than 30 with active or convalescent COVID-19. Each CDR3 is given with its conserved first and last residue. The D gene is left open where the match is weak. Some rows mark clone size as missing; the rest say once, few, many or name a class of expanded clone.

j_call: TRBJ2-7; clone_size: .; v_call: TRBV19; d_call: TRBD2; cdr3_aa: CASSSTSGPYEQYF; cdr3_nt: TGTGCCAGTAGCTCAACTAGCGGGCCCTACGAGCAGTACTTC
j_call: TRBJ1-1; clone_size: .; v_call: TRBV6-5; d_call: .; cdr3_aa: CASKTGIQGTEAFF; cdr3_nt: TGTGCCAGCAAAACAGGGATCCAGGGCACTGAAGCTTTCTTT
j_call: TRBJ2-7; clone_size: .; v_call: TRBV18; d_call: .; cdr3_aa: CASSVSQGWGSYEQYF; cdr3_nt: TGTGCCAGCTCAGTCAGCCAGGGTTGGGGATCCTACGAGCAGTACTTC
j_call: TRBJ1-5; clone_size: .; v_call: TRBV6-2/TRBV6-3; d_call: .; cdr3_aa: CASSPLPSQHF; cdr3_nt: TGTGCCAGCAGCCCCCTACCGTCCCAGCATTTT
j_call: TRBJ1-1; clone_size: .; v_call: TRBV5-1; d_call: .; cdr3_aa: CASSLAGLSEAFF; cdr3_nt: TGCGCCAGCAGCTTGGCGGGGTTGTCTGAAGCTTTCTTT
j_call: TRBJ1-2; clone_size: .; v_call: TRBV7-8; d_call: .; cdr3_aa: CASSLGQGNGYTF; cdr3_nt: TGTGCCAGCAGCTTAGGCCAGGGGAATGGCTACACCTTC
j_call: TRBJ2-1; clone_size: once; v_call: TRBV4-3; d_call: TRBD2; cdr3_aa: CASRDTSGGFYNEQFF; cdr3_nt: TGCGCCAGCAGGGATACTAGCGGGGGTTTCTACAATGAGCAGTTCTTC
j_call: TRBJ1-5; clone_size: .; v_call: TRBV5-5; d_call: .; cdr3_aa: CASSSTGPGNQPQHF; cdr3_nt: TGTGCCAGCAGCTCAACAGGGCCTGGCAATCAGCCCCAGCATTTT
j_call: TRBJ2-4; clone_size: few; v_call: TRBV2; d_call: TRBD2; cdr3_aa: CASMPGGFGENIQYF; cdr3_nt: TGTGCCAGCATGCCCGGGGGGTTCGGCGAAAACATTCAGTACTTC
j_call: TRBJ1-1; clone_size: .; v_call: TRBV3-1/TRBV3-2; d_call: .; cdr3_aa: CASSQVATNTEAFF; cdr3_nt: TGTGCCAGCAGCCAAGTTGCCACTAACACTGAAGCTTTCTTT
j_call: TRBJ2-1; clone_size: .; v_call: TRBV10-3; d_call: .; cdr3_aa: CAISSGKFYNEQFF; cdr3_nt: TGTGCCATCAGTTCGGGGAAATTCTACAATGAGCAGTTCTTC
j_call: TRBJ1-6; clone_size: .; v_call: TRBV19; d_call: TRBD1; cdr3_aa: CASKFWDRGRSPLHF; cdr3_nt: TGTGCCAGTAAATTCTGGGACAGGGGAAGGTCACCCCTCCACTTT
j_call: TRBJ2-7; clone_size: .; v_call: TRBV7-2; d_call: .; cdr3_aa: CASSLGLGGKPYEQYF; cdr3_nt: TGTGCCAGCAGCTTAGGCCTGGGGGGTAAGCCCTACGAGCAGTACTTC
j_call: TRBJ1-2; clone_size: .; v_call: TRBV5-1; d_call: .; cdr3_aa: CASSEDGGRNYGYTF; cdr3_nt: TGCGCCAGCAGCGAGGACGGGGGAAGGAACTATGGCTACACCTTC
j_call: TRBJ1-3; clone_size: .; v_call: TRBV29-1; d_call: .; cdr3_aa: CSVAWGGYEDTIYF; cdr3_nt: TGCAGCGTTGCCTGGGGAGGGTACGAAGACACCATATATTTT
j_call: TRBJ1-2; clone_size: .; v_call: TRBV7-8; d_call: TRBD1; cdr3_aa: CASSSGQGFGYTF; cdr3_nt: TGTGCCAGCAGCTCGGGACAGGGGTTTGGCTACACCTTC
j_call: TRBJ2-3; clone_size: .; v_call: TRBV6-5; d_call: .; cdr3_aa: CASSYTAGRTDTQYF; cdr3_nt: TGTGCCAGCAGTTATACCGCGGGCCGCACAGATACGCAGTATTTT
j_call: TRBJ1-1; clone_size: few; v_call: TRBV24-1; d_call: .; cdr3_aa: CATSDPGGVAFF; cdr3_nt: TGTGCCACCAGTGATCCCGGCGGTGTGGCTTTCTTT
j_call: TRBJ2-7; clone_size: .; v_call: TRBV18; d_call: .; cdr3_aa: CASSPRNKSYEQYF; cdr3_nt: TGTGCCAGCTCACCACGTAACAAGTCCTACGAGCAGTACTTC
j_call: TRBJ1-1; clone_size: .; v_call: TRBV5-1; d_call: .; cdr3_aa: CASSFYPLRQSNTEAFF; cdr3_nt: TGCGCCAGCAGCTTTTATCCCTTGAGACAGTCCAACACTGAAGCTTTCTTT
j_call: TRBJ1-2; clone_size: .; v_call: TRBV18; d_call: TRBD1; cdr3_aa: CASSPRMGQGARGYTF; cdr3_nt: TGTGCCAGCTCACCACGGATGGGACAGGGGGCGCGGGGCTACACCTTC
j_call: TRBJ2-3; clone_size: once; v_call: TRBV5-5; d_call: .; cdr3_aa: CASSLPTGTDTQYF; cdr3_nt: TGTGCCAGCAGCTTACCGACAGGCACAGATACGCAGTATTTT
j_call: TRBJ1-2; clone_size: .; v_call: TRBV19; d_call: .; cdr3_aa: CASSMTANYGYTF; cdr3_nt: TGTGCCAGTAGTATGACTGCTAACTATGGCTACACCTTC
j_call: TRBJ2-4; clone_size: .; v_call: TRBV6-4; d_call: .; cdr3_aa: CASSSRRGLAKNIQYF; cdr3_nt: TGTGCCAGCAGTTCTCGACGGGGGTTAGCCAAAAACATTCAGTACTTC
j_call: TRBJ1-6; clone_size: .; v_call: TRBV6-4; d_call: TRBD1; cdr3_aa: CASSDLGQGHSPLHF; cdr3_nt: TGTGCCAGCAGTGACTTGGGACAGGGTCATTCACCCCTCCACTTT
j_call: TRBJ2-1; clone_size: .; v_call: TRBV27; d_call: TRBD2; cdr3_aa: CASSYSGARDNEQFF; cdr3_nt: TGTGCCAGCAGTTACAGCGGGGCGAGGGACAATGAGCAGTTCTTC
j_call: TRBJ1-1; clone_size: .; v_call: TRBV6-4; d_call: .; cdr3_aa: CASRQGGGTEAFF; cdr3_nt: TGTGCCAGCAGACAGGGCGGGGGCACTGAAGCTTTCTTT
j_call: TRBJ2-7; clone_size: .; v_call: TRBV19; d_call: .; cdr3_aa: CASSISQERLRNF; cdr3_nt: TGTGCCAGTAGTATATCTCAGGAGCGGCTTCGGAACTTC
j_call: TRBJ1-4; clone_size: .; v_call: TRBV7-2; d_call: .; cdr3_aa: CASSLVTGQLFF; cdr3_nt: TGTGCCAGCAGCTTAGTTACAGGGCAACTGTTTTTT
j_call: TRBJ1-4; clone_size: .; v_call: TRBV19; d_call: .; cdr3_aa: CASRRHYLANEKLFF; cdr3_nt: TGTGCCAGTAGACGACATTATCTTGCTAATGAAAAACTGTTTTTT
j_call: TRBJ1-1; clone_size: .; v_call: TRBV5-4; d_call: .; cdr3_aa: CASSPTNTEAFF; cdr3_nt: TGTGCCAGCAGCCCTACGAACACTGAAGCTTTCTTT
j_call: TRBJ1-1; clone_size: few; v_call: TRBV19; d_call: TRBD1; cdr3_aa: CASMSSGTGGTEAFF; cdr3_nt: TGTGCCAGTATGTCTTCCGGGACAGGGGGCACTGAAGCTTTCTTT
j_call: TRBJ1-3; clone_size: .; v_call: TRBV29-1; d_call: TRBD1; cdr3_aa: CSVRTGYSGNTIYF; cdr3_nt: TGCAGCGTGAGGACAGGTTACTCTGGAAACACCATATATTTT
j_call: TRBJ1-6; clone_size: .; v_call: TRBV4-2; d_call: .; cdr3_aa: CASSQDPGGYSPLHF; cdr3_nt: TGTGCCAGCAGCCAAGATCCCGGGGGATACTCACCCCTCCACTTT
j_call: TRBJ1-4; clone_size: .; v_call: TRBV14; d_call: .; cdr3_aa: CASSLQGMGGEKLFF; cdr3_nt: TGTGCCAGCAGTCTTCAGGGCATGGGAGGCGAAAAACTGTTTTTT
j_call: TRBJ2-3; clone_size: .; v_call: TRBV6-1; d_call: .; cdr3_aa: CASSDGRDTYSTDTQYF; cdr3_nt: TGTGCCAGCAGTGATGGAAGGGACACGTATAGCACAGATACGCAGTATTTT
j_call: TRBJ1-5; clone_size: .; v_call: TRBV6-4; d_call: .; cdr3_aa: CASSEAPEGAQHF; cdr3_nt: TGTGCCAGCAGTGAGGCCCCCGAGGGGGCCCAGCATTTT
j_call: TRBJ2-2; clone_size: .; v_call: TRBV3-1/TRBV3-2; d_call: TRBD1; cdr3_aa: CASSQATGTDHTGELFF; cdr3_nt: TGTGCCAGCAGCCAAGCCACCGGGACAGATCACACCGGGGAGCTGTTTTTT
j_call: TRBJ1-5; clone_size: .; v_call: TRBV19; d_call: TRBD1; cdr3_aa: CASSMGTGGVQPQHF; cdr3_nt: TGTGCCAGTAGTATGGGGACAGGGGGCGTTCAGCCCCAGCATTTT
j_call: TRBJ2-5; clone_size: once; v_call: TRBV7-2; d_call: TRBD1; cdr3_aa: CASGKGQGLAQYF; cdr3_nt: TGTGCCAGCGGCAAGGGACAGGGCTTGGCCCAGTACTTC
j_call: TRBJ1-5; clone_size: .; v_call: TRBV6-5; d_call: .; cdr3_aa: CAHSSGDSGNQPQHF; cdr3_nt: TGTGCCCACTCCTCGGGGGATAGCGGCAATCAGCCCCAGCATTTT
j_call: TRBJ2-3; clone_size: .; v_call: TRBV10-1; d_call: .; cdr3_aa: CASSDPRGSLTDTQYF; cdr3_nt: TGCGCCAGCAGTGACCCGCGGGGATCTCTCACAGATACGCAGTATTTT
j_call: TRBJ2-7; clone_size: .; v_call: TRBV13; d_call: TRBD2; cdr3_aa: CASSPGLADSYEQYF; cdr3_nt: TGTGCCAGCAGCCCGGGACTAGCGGACTCCTACGAGCAGTACTTC
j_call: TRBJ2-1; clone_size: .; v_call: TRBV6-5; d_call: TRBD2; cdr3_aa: CASSYVSSGGNNEQFF; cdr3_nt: TGTGCCAGCAGTTATGTTTCTAGCGGGGGGAACAATGAGCAGTTCTTC
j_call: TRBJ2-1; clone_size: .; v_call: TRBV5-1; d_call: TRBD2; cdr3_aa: CASSLVGTSDEQFF; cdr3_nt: TGCGCCAGCAGCTTGGTTGGGACTAGCGATGAGCAGTTCTTC
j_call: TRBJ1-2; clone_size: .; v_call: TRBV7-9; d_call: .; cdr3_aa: CASSKRTGDRNRSNYGYTF; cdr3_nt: TGTGCCAGCAGCAAGCGTACGGGGGATCGGAATAGGTCTAACTATGGCTACACCTTC
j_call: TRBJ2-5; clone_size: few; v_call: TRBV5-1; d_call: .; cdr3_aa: CASSRGPVGETQYF; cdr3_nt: TGCGCCAGCAGTAGAGGGCCGGTGGGGGAGACCCAGTACTTC
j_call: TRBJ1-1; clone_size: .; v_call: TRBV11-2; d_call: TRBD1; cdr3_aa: CASSLLGQGRGMNTEAFF; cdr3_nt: TGTGCCAGCAGCTTACTCGGACAGGGAAGGGGTATGAACACTGAAGCTTTCTTT
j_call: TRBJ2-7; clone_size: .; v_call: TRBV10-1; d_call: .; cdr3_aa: CASSIGDSDVNEQYF; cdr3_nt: TGCGCCAGCAGTATAGGGGACTCTGACGTGAACGAGCAGTACTTC
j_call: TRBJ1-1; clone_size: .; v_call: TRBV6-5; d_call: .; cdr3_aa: CASSYRMAAGNTEAFF; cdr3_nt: TGTGCCAGCAGTTACCGAATGGCGGCGGGTAACACTGAAGCTTTCTTT
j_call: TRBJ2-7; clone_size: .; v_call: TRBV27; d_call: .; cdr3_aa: CATRGFGEQYF; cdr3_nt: TGTGCCACCCGGGGATTCGGGGAGCAGTACTTC
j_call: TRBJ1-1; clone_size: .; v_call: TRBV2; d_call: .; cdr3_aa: CASSANHRAEAFF; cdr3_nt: TGTGCCAGCAGTGCCAACCACAGGGCTGAAGCTTTCTTT
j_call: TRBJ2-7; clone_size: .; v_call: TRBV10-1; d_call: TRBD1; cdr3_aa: CASAPGDRADEQYF; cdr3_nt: TGCGCCAGCGCTCCCGGGGACAGGGCCGACGAGCAGTACTTC